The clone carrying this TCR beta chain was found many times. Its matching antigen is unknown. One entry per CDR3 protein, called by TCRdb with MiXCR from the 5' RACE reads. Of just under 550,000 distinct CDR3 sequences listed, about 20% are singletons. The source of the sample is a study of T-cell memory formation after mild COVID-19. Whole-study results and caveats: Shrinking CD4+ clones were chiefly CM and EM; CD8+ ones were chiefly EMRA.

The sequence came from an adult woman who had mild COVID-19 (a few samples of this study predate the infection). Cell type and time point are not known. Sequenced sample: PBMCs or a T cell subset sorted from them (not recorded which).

The CDR3, as DNA: TGTGCCAGCAGTGCCCCGGGGGGAGCCAAAAACATTCAGTACTTC. Amino acid sequence: CASSAPGGAKNIQYF. The genes are TRBV12-3 or TRBV12-4 and TRBJ2-4; 7 bases are a match to TRBD2. Germline trimming cut 5 bases from V and 0 bases from J; bases unmatched to any gene: 4. CDR3 length: 15 residues.